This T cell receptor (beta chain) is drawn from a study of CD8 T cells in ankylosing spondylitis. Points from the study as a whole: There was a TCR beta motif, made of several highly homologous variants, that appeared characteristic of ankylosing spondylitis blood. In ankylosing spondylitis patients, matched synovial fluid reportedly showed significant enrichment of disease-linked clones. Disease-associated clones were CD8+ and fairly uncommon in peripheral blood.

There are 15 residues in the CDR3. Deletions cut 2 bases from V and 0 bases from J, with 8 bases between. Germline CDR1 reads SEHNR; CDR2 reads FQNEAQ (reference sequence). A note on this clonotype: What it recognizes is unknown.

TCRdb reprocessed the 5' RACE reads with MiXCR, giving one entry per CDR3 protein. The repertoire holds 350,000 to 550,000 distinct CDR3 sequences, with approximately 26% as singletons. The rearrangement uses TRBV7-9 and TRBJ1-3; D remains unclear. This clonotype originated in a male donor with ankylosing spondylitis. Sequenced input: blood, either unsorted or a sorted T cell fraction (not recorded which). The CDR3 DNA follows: TGTGCCAGCAGCTTAATCGTGGGCTCTGGAAACACCATATATTTT. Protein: CASSLIVGSGNTIYF.